Following are 24 T cell receptor beta chains from one sample sequenced in a study of cytomegalovirus exposure and HLA in healthy donors. PCR was performed using 60 Vbeta and 13 Jbeta primers. Data came from immunoSEQ multiplex PCR; TCRdb stores just in-frame clones and leaves some out. The sample has some 150,000 clones; roughly 77% are singletons. Sequenced material: PBMCs. Receptors originate from a human donor in good health.

This clone appeared a single time. V gene TRBV27 combines with J gene TRBJ1-5; weak D call: TRBD1 (6 bases). This CDR3 region has 15 residues. V was pared by 7 bases and J by 1 base, with 14 bases between. Germline CDR1 is MNHEY and CDR2 is SMNVEV (reference sequence). The chain's CDR3 is CASNNRAVSNQPQHF. The DNA for the CDR3 is TGTGCCAGCAACAACAGGGCGGTAAGCAATCAGCCCCAGCATTTT.

The chain uses TRBV19 and TRBJ2-1; 7 bases map to TRBD2. After removal of 3 bases from V and 2 bases from J, the junction contained 10 bases not matched to a gene. Germline assignment: CDR1 LNHDA and CDR2 SQIVND (reference sequence). The CDR3 length is 17 residues. The CDR3 loop is CASSIVFRLAAYNEQFF. CDR3 DNA sequence: TGTGCCAGTAGTATTGTCTTTCGGCTAGCGGCCTACAATGAGCAGTTCTTC.

The J gene is TRBJ1-1, the V gene TRBV7-9; TRBD1 matches at 10 bases. After removal of 6 bases from V and 8 bases from J, the junction contained 9 bases not matched to a gene. CDR1 SEHNR and CDR2 FQNEAQ come from the germline V gene (reference sequence). The CDR3 has 14 residues. CDR3 in DNA: TGTGCCAGCAGTTCTAGTCCGACAGGGGGCGAAGCTTTCTTT. It specifies CASSSSPTGGEAFF.

The chain combines TRBV5-1 with TRBJ1-4; a weak D match, TRBD1 (5 bases). Trimming took 0 bases from V and 4 from J, leaving 13 bases between them. Germline loops: CDR1 SGHRS, CDR2 YFSETQ. The CDR3 totals 16 residues. The CDR3 loop reads CASSLVPTGINEKLFF. CDR3 DNA: TGCGCCAGCAGCTTGGTGCCTACAGGAATTAATGAAAAACTGTTTTTT. The full variable domain, rest sourced from reference TRBV5-1 and TRBJ1-4, is KAGVTQTPRYLIKTRGQQVTLSCSPISGHRSVSWYQQTPGQGLQFLFEYFSETQRNKGNFPGRFSGRQFSNSRSEMNVSTLELGDSALYLCASSLVPTGINEKLFFGSGTQLSVL.

Notes on this clone: This sample includes further DNA sequences coding for the same CDR3. The chain couples TRBV27 to TRBJ1-1; D is possibly TRBD1 (5 bases). The V and J ends lost 1 base and 4 bases respectively, with 7 bases between them. The CDR3 length is 13 residues. Germline-derived CDR1 and CDR2 are MNHEY and SMNVEV (reference sequence). DNA for the CDR3: TGTGCCAGCAGTTTATTGGGGGGCACTGAAGCTTTCTTT. Its protein is CASSLLGGTEAFF.

The genes are TRBV5-1 and TRBJ2-1; 7 bases line up with TRBD2. This CDR3 contains 14 residues. V was clipped by 2 bases and J by 2 bases; unmatched bases: 1. Germline CDR1 is SGHRS and CDR2 is YFSETQ. The CDR3: CASSFGLAYNEQFF. The CDR3 nucleotides read TGCGCCAGCAGCTTCGGACTAGCCTACAATGAGCAGTTCTTC. Complete variable domain (other parts from reference TRBV5-1 and TRBJ2-1): KAGVTQTPRYLIKTRGQQVTLSCSPISGHRSVSWYQQTPGQGLQFLFEYFSETQRNKGNFPGRFSGRQFSNSRSEMNVSTLELGDSALYLCASSFGLAYNEQFFGPGTRLTVL.

The rearrangement links TRBV29-1 to TRBJ1-2; perhaps TRBD1 as D (5 bases). The germline V gene has CDR1 SQVTM and CDR2 ANQGSEA. V dropped 3 bases and J dropped 0 bases, with 5 bases sitting between them. This CDR3 is 12 amino acids long. The CDR3 region has the DNA TGCAGCGTTGAGACAGCTAACTATGGCTACACCTTC. The encoded protein is CSVETANYGYTF.

The chain couples TRBV2 to TRBJ1-6, with D possibly TRBD1 on 6 matching bases. Germline values: CDR1 SNHLY, CDR2 FYNNEI. Trimming cost V 7 bases and J 14 bases, with 18 bases left between them. This CDR3 comprises 13 residues. This CDR3 is CASTRDTSGTLHF. CDR3 nucleotides: TGTGCCAGCACTCGGGACACTTCGGGCACCCTCCACTTT.

The chain couples TRBV6-5 to TRBJ2-5; no clear D gene. The J call is in doubt because the DNA end fits TRBJ2-7 better. Looked up from germline, CDR1 is MNHEY and CDR2 is SVGAGI. This CDR3 region has 11 residues. CDR3 DNA sequence: TGTGCCAGCAGGTTTCTCTACGAGCAGTACTTC. Amino acids: CASRFLYEQYF.

The chain couples TRBV28 to TRBJ2-7, with 8 bases matching TRBD2. This CDR3 region has 14 residues. Germline CDR1 and CDR2: MDHEN and SYDVKM. V lost 10 bases to trimming and J lost 5 bases; unmatched junction nucleotides: 13. CDR3 protein: CAITSSGSFHEQYF. CDR3 nucleotides: TGTGCCATCACCTCCAGCGGGAGTTTCCACGAGCAGTACTTC.

The chain couples TRBV12-5 to TRBJ1-5, with D perhaps matching TRBD1 (5 bases). The CDR3 is 14 amino acids. V lost 3 bases and J 10 bases, leaving 16 bases between the germline ends. Germline V gives CDR1 LGHNT, CDR2 FRNRAP. The CDR3, as DNA: TGTGCTAGTGGTTTTTCGACAGCCGGGTCCCCCCAGCATTTT. Protein product: CASGFSTAGSPQHF.

The chain uses TRBV7-6 and TRBJ1-1; D is possibly TRBD1 (5 bases). CDR1 and CDR2 (germline): SGHVS, FNYEAQ. The CDR3 consists of 13 residues. V was pared by 3 bases and J by 3 bases, with 8 bases between. The CDR3 DNA reads as TGTGCCAGCAGCTTGAGCAGGGACACTGAAGCTTTCTTT. It codes for CASSLSRDTEAFF.

The chain recombines TRBV7-9 with TRBJ2-2, with D unclear. With 4 bases removed from V and 1 base from J, the gap between germline ends came to 7 bases. Looked up from germline, CDR1 is SEHNR and CDR2 is FQNEAQ (reference sequence). The CDR3 length is 14 residues. CDR3 in amino acids: CASSSLRNTGELFF. CDR3 coding DNA: TGTGCCAGCAGCTCACTACGGAACACCGGGGAGCTGTTTTTT.

In this sample, this clone turned up a few times. The V and J genes are TRBV14 and TRBJ1-2, with 8 bases aligning to TRBD1. The germline V gene encodes CDR1 SGHDN and CDR2 FVKESK. The V segment lost 1 base and the J segment 9 bases; nucleotides outside the gene matches: 7. The CDR3 runs 14 residues. The DNA of the CDR3 is TGTGCCAGCAGCCAAGGAATGACAGGGGTGAGCTACACCTTC. Its translation: CASSQGMTGVSYTF.

This sequence joins TRBV21-1 and TRBJ1-5; the listed D gene, TRBD1, was not tested against the DNA. TRBV21-1 corresponds to a pseudogene. The CDR3 covers 15 residues. This CDR3 reads CASRRETGYIQPQHF. The CDR3 nucleotides read TGTGCCAGCAGACGGGAGACAGGGTATATTCAGCCCCAGCATTTT.

This chain joins TRBV4-1 and TRBJ1-3; 8 bases map to TRBD1. After removal of 1 base from V and 4 bases from J, the junction contained 12 bases not matched to a gene. Germline-derived CDR1 and CDR2 are MGHRA and YSYEKL. The CDR3 covers 18 residues. The CDR3 loop is CASSQVFPRGLQGNTIYF. The CDR3 region has the DNA TGCGCCAGCAGCCAAGTTTTTCCCAGGGGGCTACAAGGAAACACCATATATTTT.

The V and J genes are TRBV2 and TRBJ2-1; D gene ambiguous. This CDR3 is built from 13 residues. Germline CDR1 SNHLY, CDR2 FYNNEI. Trimming left V 4 bases short and J 4 bases short, with 8 bases between. The CDR3 DNA is TGTGCCAGCAGTGTTTCGACTTACAATGAGCAGTTCTTC. Protein product: CASSVSTYNEQFF.

The gene calls are TRBV6-4 and TRBJ1-4; 7 bases fit TRBD1. The germline CDR1 and CDR2 sequences are MRHNA and SNTAGT. CDR3 length: 16 amino acids. V dropped 5 bases and J dropped 4; count of bases not matched to a gene: 10. The CDR3 spells CASSPQPGQLNEKLFF. CDR3 sequence (DNA): TGTGCCAGCAGTCCACAACCGGGACAGCTTAATGAAAAACTGTTTTTT.

This clone was observed once. This sequence joins TRBV14 and TRBJ1-6; unclear D gene. Germline CDR1 and CDR2: SGHDN and FVKESK. The CDR3 covers 15 residues. V was cut by 0 bases and J by 4 bases, with 7 bases left in between. CDR3: CASSQELNYNSPLHF. Here the CDR3 DNA reads TGTGCCAGCAGCCAAGAACTCAATTATAATTCACCCCTCCACTTT.

The chain couples TRBV27 to TRBJ1-1, with TRBD1 matching 9 bases. Germline-derived CDR1 and CDR2 are MNHEY and SMNVEV (reference sequence). CDR3 length equals 16 residues. The V segment lost 5 bases and the J segment 5 bases; nucleotides outside the gene matches: 12. In nucleotides, the CDR3 is TGTGCCAGCAGTCCCCCCGTACAGGGGGCAGAGACTGAAGCTTTCTTT. Encoded protein: CASSPPVQGAETEAFF.

The rearrangement links TRBV5-4 to TRBJ2-5; the match to TRBD1 covers 7 bases. The CDR3 length is 15 residues. CDR1 is SGHNT and CDR2 is YYREEE in the germline V gene (reference sequence). Trimming cost V 2 bases and J 5 bases; bases outside gene matches: 9. The CDR3, as DNA: TGTGCCAGCAGCTTAGCACAGGGGAGCTTCGAGACCCAGTACTTC. This sequence encodes CASSLAQGSFETQYF.

The chain is built from TRBV7-9 and TRBJ2-3; TRBD2 matches 8 bases. In germline, CDR1 is SEHNR, CDR2 FQNEAQ (reference sequence). This CDR3 spans 16 amino acids. Germline trimming cut 5 bases from V and 5 bases from J; bases unmatched to any gene: 12. CDR3 in DNA: TGTGCCAGCAGCCCCGGAACGGGAGGGTGGCTAGATACGCAGTATTTT. Its protein is CASSPGTGGWLDTQYF.

CDR3 sequence (DNA): TGTGCCTGGAGTGTAGAGGTTGGGGAGCTGTTTTTT. Residues: CAWSVEVGELFF. The chain has TRBV30 and TRBJ2-2, with no clear D. The CDR3 is made up of 12 amino acids. CDR1 is GTSNPN, CDR2 SVGIG, per germline (reference sequence). Trimming removed 0 bases at V and 8 bases at J, with 7 bases between.

CDR3 region: CASRKAASYEQYF. The CDR3 coding sequence is TGTGCCAGCAGGAAAGCGGCCTCCTACGAGCAGTACTTC. The V and J genes are TRBV6-5 and TRBJ2-7, with TRBD2 as a possible D gene (5 bases). Germline lookup yields CDR1 MNHEY and CDR2 SVGAGI. V lost 6 bases, J lost 0 bases, and 9 bases lay in between. The CDR3 contains 13 residues.